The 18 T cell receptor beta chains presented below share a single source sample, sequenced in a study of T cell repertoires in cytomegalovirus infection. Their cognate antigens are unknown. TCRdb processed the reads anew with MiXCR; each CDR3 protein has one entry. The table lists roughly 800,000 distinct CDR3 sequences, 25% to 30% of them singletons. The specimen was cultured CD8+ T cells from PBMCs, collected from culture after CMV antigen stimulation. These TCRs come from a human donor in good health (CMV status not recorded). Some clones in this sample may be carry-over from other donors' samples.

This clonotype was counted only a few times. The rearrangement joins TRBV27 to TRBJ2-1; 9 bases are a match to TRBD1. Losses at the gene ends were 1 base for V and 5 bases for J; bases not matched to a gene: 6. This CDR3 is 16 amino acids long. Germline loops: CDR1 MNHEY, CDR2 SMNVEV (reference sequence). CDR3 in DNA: TGTGCCAGCAGTTTATTAGGACAGGGGCTACACAATGAGCAGTTCTTC. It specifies CASSLLGQGLHNEQFF.

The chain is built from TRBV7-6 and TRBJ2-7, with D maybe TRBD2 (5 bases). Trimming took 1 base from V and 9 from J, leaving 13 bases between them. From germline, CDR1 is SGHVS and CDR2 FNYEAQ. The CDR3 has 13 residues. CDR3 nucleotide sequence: TGTGCCAGCAGCTTAGAAGAGCAAAGCGGGCAGTACTTC. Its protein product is CASSLEEQSGQYF.

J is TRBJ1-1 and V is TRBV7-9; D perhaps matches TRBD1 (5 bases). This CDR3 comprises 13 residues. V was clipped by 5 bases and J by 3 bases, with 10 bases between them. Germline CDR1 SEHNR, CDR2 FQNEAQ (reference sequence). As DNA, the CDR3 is TGTGCCAGCAGCCTGACAGTTGACACTGAAGCTTTCTTT. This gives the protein CASSLTVDTEAFF.

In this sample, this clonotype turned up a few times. The CDR3: CASSFVEFGNQPQHF. The CDR3 DNA sequence: TGTGCCAGCAGTTTTGTTGAGTTTGGCAATCAGCCCCAGCATTTT. This sequence joins TRBV28 and TRBJ1-5; D is undetermined. The CDR3 length is 15 residues. V was cut by 3 bases and J by 2 bases, with 11 bases left in between. Germline-derived CDR1 and CDR2 are MDHEN and SYDVKM.

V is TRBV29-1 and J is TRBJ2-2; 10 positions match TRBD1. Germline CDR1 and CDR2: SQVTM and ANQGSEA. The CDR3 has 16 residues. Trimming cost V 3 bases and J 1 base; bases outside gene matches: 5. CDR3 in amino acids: CSVEGGTGVNTGELFF. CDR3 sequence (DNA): TGCAGCGTTGAGGGAGGGACAGGGGTGAACACCGGGGAGCTGTTTTTT.

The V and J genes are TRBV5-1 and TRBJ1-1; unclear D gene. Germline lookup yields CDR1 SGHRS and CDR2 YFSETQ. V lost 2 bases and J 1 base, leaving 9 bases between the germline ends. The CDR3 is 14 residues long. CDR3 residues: CASSFRFSNTEAFF. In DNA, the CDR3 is TGCGCCAGCAGCTTTCGCTTCTCGAACACTGAAGCTTTCTTT.

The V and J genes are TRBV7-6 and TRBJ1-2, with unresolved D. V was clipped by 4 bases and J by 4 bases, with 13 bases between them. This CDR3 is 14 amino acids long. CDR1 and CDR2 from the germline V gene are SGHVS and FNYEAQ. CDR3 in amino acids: CASSSELRTYGYTF. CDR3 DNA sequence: TGTGCCAGCAGCTCCGAGTTGAGAACCTATGGCTACACCTTC.

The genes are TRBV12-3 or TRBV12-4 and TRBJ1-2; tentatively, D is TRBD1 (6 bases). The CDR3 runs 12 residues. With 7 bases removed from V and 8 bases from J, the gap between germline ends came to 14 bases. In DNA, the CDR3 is TGTGCCAGCACCCCTACAGGGAACGGCTACACCTTC. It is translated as CASTPTGNGYTF.

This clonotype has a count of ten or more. The CDR3 protein is CASRPYRDTYHEQYV. The CDR3 coding sequence is TGTGCCAGCAGACCCTACCGGGACACCTACCACGAGCAGTACGTC. The V and J genes are TRBV5-6 and TRBJ2-7; D may be TRBD1 (6 bases). The germline V gene encodes CDR1 SGHDT and CDR2 YYEEEE. V was pared by 5 bases and J by 5 bases, with 20 bases between. The CDR3 sequence is 15 residues long.

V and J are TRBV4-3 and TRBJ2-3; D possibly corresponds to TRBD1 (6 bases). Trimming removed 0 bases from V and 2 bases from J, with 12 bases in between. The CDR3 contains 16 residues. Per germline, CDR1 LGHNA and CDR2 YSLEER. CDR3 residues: CASSQDVKGDTDTQYF. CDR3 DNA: TGCGCCAGCAGCCAAGATGTAAAGGGGGACACAGATACGCAGTATTTT.

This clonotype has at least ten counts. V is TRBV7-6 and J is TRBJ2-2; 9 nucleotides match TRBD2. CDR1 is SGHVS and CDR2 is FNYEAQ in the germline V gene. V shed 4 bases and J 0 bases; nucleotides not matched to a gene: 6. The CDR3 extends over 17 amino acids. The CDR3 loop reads CASSYGLAGTNTGELFF. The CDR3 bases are TGTGCCAGCAGCTACGGGCTAGCGGGGACGAACACCGGGGAGCTGTTTTTT.

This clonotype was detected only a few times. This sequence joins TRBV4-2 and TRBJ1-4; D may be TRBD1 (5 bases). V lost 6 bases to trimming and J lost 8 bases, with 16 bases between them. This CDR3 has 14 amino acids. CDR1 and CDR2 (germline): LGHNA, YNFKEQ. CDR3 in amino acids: CASSQSGTEEKLFF. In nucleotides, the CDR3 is TGTGCCAGCAGTCAATCCGGGACGGAGGAAAAACTGTTTTTT.

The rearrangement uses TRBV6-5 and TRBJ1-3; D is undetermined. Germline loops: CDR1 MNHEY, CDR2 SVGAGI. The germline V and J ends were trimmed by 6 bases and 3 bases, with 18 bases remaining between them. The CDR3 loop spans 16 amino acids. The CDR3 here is CASSVGFRSLGNTIYF. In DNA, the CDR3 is TGTGCCAGCAGCGTCGGGTTCCGCTCCCTTGGAAACACCATATATTTT.

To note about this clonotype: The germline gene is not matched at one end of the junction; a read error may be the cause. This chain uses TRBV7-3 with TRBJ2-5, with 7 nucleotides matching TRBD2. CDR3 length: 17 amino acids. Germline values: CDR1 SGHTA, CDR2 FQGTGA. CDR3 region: CASRGPYGGGWQETLYF. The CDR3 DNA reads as TGTGCCAGTCGAGGTCCCTATGGCGGGGGATGGCAAGAGACCCTGTACTTC.

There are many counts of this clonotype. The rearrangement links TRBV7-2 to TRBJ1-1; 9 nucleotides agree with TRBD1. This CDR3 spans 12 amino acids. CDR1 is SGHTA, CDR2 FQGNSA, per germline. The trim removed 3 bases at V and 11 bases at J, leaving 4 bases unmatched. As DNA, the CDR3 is TGTGCCAGCAGCTTCTTACAGGGGGCTGCTTTCTTT. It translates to CASSFLQGAAFF.

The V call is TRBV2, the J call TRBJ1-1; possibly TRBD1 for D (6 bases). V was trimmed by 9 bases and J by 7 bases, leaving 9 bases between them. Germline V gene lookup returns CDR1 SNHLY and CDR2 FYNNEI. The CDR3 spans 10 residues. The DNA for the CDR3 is TGTGCCAGTGGGGGCAGTGAAGCTTTCTTT. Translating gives CASGGSEAFF.

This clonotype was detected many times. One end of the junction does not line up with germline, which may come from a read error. The CDR3 DNA is TGTGCTAGCAGCTTAGCGATCGACAGGGCAGCCTACAATGAGCAGTTCTTC. Its translation: CASSLAIDRAAYNEQFF. V gene TRBV7-7 combines with J gene TRBJ2-1; 7 bases are shared with TRBD1. This CDR3 contains 17 residues. Germline V gives CDR1 SSHAT, CDR2 FNYEAQ (reference sequence).

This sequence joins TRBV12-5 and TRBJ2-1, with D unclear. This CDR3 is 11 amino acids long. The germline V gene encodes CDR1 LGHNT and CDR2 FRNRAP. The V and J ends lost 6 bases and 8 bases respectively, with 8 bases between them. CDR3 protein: CASGPDHEQFF. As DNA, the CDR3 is TGTGCTAGTGGCCCCGACCATGAGCAGTTCTTC.